This T cell receptor (beta chain) was sequenced for a study of blood T cell repertoires in COVID-19. Study overall: Both acute and convalescent COVID-19 samples were obtained from the United States, Italy and Spain.

V was cut by 4 bases and J by 9 bases, with 10 bases left in between. Per germline, CDR1 MGHDK and CDR2 SYGVNS. The CDR3 runs 12 residues. This clone was counted between two and nine times. Two consecutive negative NP/OP PCR tests, clearance, or resolved symptoms defined Cohort 3 recovery. Sequenced by immunoSEQ multiplex PCR; TCRdb stores in-frame clones only, minus some. Of 160,000 or so clones listed, 70% to 90% were seen once; the top ten hold about 6.3%. V gene TRBV25-1 combines with J gene TRBJ1-5; unclear D gene. The clonotype was recovered from a woman in her fifties or sixties who had recovered from COVID-19. The sample taken for sequencing was PBMCs or T cells enriched from blood (not recorded which). DNA for the CDR3: TGTGCCAGCAGTGGGACTAAGGGGCCCCAGCATTTT. Protein: CASSGTKGPQHF.